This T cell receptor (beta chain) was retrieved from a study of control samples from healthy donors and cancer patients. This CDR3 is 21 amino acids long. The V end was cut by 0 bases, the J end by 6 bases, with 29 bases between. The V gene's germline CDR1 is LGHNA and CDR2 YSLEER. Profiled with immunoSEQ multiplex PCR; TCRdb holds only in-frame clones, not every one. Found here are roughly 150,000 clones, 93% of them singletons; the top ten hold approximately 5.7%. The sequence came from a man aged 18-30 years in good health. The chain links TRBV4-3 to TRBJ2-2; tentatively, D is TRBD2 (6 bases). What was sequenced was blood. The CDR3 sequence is CASSQDISGLPGRVYAGELFF. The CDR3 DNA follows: TGCGCCAGCAGCCAAGATATATCGGGACTGCCAGGTCGGGTGTACGCCGGGGAGCTGTTTTTT.